This entry lists 21 T cell receptor beta chains sequenced from one sample in a study of neurological immune-mediated disorders. From the 5' RACE reads, TCRdb called clonotypes with MiXCR, one entry per CDR3 protein. The sample lists roughly 50,000 distinct CDR3 sequences; 10% were seen once. Sequenced material: PBMCs. These receptors all come from a man in his sixties or seventies with HTLV-1-associated myelopathy (HAM/TSP).

This clonotype has at least ten counts. This chain uses TRBV7-9 with TRBJ2-5, with D hard to call. CDR1 is SEHNR, CDR2 FQNEAQ, per germline (reference sequence). This CDR3 comprises 14 residues. V was shortened by 0 bases and J by 4 bases, with 9 bases between the two germline ends. DNA for the CDR3: TGTGCCAGCAGCTTAGCGCTAAGGAGAGAGACCCAGTACTTC. It codes for CASSLALRRETQYF.

This clonotype has ten or more counts. The chain joins TRBV7-2 to TRBJ1-2, with a possible D match to TRBD1 (6 bases). Between the trimmed V and J ends, which lost 5 bases and 7 bases, there was a span of 23 bases. Germline lookup yields CDR1 SGHTA and CDR2 FQGNSA. The length of the CDR3 is 16 residues. The CDR3 here is CASSQDSQGMTIGYTF. CDR3 DNA sequence: TGTGCCAGCAGCCAAGATTCACAGGGAATGACTATTGGCTACACCTTC.

V is TRBV18 and J is TRBJ2-6; TRBD1 matches 12 bases. Germline CDR1 KGHSH, CDR2 LQKENI. The trim removed 4 bases at V and 3 bases at J, leaving 7 bases unmatched. The CDR3 totals 18 residues. The CDR3 spells CASSRGGTGGYGANVLTF. CDR3 nucleotides: TGTGCCAGCTCACGTGGCGGGACAGGGGGCTATGGGGCCAACGTCCTGACTTTC.

This clonotype was counted ten times or more. The rearrangement uses TRBV14 and TRBJ1-2; D not certain. Germline lookup yields CDR1 SGHDN and CDR2 FVKESK. The CDR3 runs 13 residues. The ends were cut back, 1 base at V and 5 bases at J, with 8 bases in the middle. CDR3: CASSQGLLYGYTF. The DNA for the CDR3 is TGTGCCAGCAGCCAAGGACTACTGTATGGCTACACCTTC.

The sample holds a few counts of this clonotype. V gene TRBV28 combines with J gene TRBJ2-2, with D maybe TRBD1 (5 bases). Looked up from germline, CDR1 is MDHEN and CDR2 is SYDVKM. The CDR3 is 15 amino acids. Trimming took 5 bases from V and 4 from J, leaving 14 bases between them. This CDR3 reads CASSPRARGTGELFF. CDR3 coding DNA: TGTGCCAGCAGTCCCCGGGCTAGGGGCACCGGGGAGCTGTTTTTT.

This clonotype was seen many times. V and J are TRBV20-1 and TRBJ2-5; 11 positions agree with TRBD2. The CDR3 sequence is 16 residues long. With 0 bases clipped from V and 4 bases from J, the junction kept 7 bases outside the gene matches. Germline V gives CDR1 DFQATT, CDR2 SNEGSKA (reference sequence). In nucleotides, the CDR3 is TGCAGTGCTAGAGATGTACTAGCGGGAGTCGGAGAGACCCAGTACTTC. Translating it yields CSARDVLAGVGETQYF.

Many counts were recorded for this clonotype. V usage is TRBV5-1 and J usage is TRBJ1-3, with D unresolved. CDR1 is SGHRS and CDR2 is YFSETQ in the germline V gene. The CDR3 sequence is 15 residues long. The germline V and J ends were trimmed by 0 bases and 0 bases, with 7 bases remaining between them. CDR3 bases: TGCGCCAGCAGCTTGGCTGGGAACTCTGGAAACACCATATATTTT. It translates to CASSLAGNSGNTIYF.

This clonotype has at least ten counts. The chain has TRBV6-1 and TRBJ2-7, with 9 bases identical to TRBD1. The J segment lost 7 bases and the V segment lost 6 bases, leaving 4 bases of the junction unmatched. There are 12 residues in the CDR3. The germline V gene encodes CDR1 MNHNS and CDR2 SASEGT. The CDR3 DNA reads TGTGCCAGCAGGACAGGGGGAAGGGAGCAGTACTTC. It is translated as CASRTGGREQYF.

To note about this clonotype: Possible read error: a much larger clone is one base away. The chain employs TRBV7-9 and TRBJ2-3; D uncertain. The CDR3 is made up of 11 amino acids. V gave up 4 bases and J gave up 5 bases, with 4 bases separating them. Looked up from germline, CDR1 is SEHNR and CDR2 is FQNEAQ (reference sequence). The CDR3 DNA follows: TGTGCCAGCAGCTACAGAGATACGCAGTATTTT. It encodes CASSYRDTQYF.

This clonotype was seen ten or more times. V is TRBV5-1 and J is TRBJ2-7; no reliable D call. Germline V gene sequence: CDR1 SGHRS, CDR2 YFSETQ. Trimming cost V 0 bases and J 1 base, with 8 bases left between them. The CDR3 is 14 residues long. The CDR3 sequence is CASSLVSLSYEQYF. The CDR3 region has the DNA TGCGCCAGCAGCTTGGTCAGTCTTTCCTACGAGCAGTACTTC.

The chain is built from TRBV20-1 and TRBJ1-2; no definite D call. V gave up 5 bases and J gave up 7 bases, with 11 bases separating them. Germline CDR1 DFQATT, CDR2 SNEGSKA (reference sequence). The CDR3 consists of 11 residues. Here the CDR3 DNA reads TGCAGTGCTGAAATGGGGTTTGGCTACACCTTC. Residues: CSAEMGFGYTF.

As concerns this clonotype: One base away lies a much larger clone, so this may be a sequencing read error. V usage is TRBV20-1 and J usage is TRBJ2-5; 9 nucleotides match TRBD2. CDR1 is DFQATT and CDR2 is SNEGSKA in the germline V gene (reference sequence). The CDR3 sequence is 16 residues long. V trimming: 7 bases; J trimming: 4 bases; junction bases outside the gene matches: 16. The CDR3 reads CSGNTGLAVRRETQYF. The CDR3 DNA reads as TGCAGTGGGAATACGGGACTAGCAGTCCGGAGAGAGACCCAGTACTTC.

Details on this clonotype: A much larger clone lies one base from this, so it may be a read error. V usage is TRBV5-5 and J usage is TRBJ2-7; no definite D call. The CDR3 length is 14 residues. Germline CDR1 SGHKS, CDR2 YYEKEE (reference sequence). The CDR3 reads CTSSPTPRNDGQYF. The DNA of the CDR3 is TGTACCAGCAGCCCGACACCCAGAAACGACGGGCAGTACTTC.

At least ten counts were recorded for this clonotype. This chain links TRBV28 with TRBJ1-5, with D unresolved. The germline V and J ends were trimmed by 3 bases and 4 bases, with 10 bases remaining between them. The CDR3 loop spans 14 amino acids. The germline V gene encodes CDR1 MDHEN and CDR2 SYDVKM. CDR3 coding DNA: TGTGCCAGCAGTTTTGCGGTTGGGAATCAGCCCCAGCATTTT. Its protein is CASSFAVGNQPQHF.

This clonotype was seen more than once but under ten times. The rearrangement joins TRBV20-1 to TRBJ2-3, with D hard to call. This CDR3 region has 11 residues. Germline lookup yields CDR1 DFQATT and CDR2 SNEGSKA (reference sequence). Between the trimmed V and J ends, which lost 3 bases and 9 bases, there was a span of 10 bases. CDR3 protein: CSASTRTTQYF. The CDR3 DNA reads TGCAGTGCTAGTACCCGTACAACGCAGTATTTT.

This clonotype was counted many times. V and J are TRBV20-1 and TRBJ2-4, with TRBD2 as a possible D gene (5 bases). The CDR3 loop spans 12 amino acids. V was pared by 2 bases and J by 5 bases, with 7 bases between. The germline CDR1 and CDR2 sequences are DFQATT and SNEGSKA (reference sequence). Here the CDR3 DNA reads TGCAGTGCTAGAAGGCGGGAAAACATTCAGTACTTC. Translation gives CSARRRENIQYF.

In its sample, this clonotype was seen many times. CDR3 protein: CASSQGGPEQFF. CDR3 in DNA: TGCGCCAGCAGCCAAGGGGGGCCCGAGCAGTTCTTC. This rearrangement joins TRBV4-3 to TRBJ2-1; D perhaps matches TRBD1 (6 bases). Trimming took off 1 base at V and 10 bases at J, with 8 bases between the two ends. The germline V gene encodes CDR1 LGHNA and CDR2 YSLEER. CDR3 length: 12 residues.

This clonotype was observed many times. V usage is TRBV11-2 and J usage is TRBJ2-3, with D hard to call. V lost 1 base and J 0 bases, leaving 23 bases between the germline ends. CDR1 and CDR2 from the germline V gene are SGHAT and FQNNGV. This CDR3 spans 20 amino acids. The CDR3 protein is CASSLGFVVALYSSTDTQYF. CDR3 coding DNA: TGTGCCAGCAGCTTAGGATTTGTAGTAGCCCTCTACTCTAGCACAGATACGCAGTATTTT.

Many counts were recorded for this clonotype. The chain is built from TRBV20-1 and TRBJ2-7; 9 bases line up with TRBD1. V was pared by 5 bases and J by 1 base, with 3 bases of the junction left unmatched. CDR3 length: 13 residues. CDR1 DFQATT and CDR2 SNEGSKA come from the germline V gene (reference sequence). CDR3 region: CSALGQGSYEQYF. The CDR3 nucleotides read TGCAGTGCTCTCGGACAGGGGTCCTACGAGCAGTACTTC.

This clonotype was observed many times. The rearrangement joins TRBV6-6 to TRBJ2-6, with D hard to call. The CDR3 covers 15 residues. Germline loops: CDR1 MNHNY, CDR2 SVGAGI (reference sequence). The V end was cut by 2 bases, the J end by 0 bases, with 5 bases between. This CDR3 reads CASSYGNSGANVLTF. In DNA, the CDR3 is TGTGCCAGCAGTTACGGGAACTCTGGGGCCAACGTCCTGACTTTC.

At least ten counts were recorded for this clonotype. The genes are TRBV11-2 and TRBJ2-7; the D is unclear. The CDR3 has 16 amino acids. CDR1 is SGHAT, CDR2 FQNNGV, per germline. Trimming cost V 1 base and J 5 bases, with 18 bases left between them. This chain's CDR3 is CASSLVGRWSINEQYF. The CDR3 DNA reads as TGTGCCAGCAGCTTAGTGGGCAGGTGGTCAATTAACGAGCAGTACTTC.